The 6 T cell receptor beta chains below come from one sample, sequenced in a study of T cell repertoires in cytomegalovirus infection. One entry per CDR3 protein results from TCRdb running MiXCR on the reads. The top ten hold about 2.8% of the sample, which has some 680,000 distinct CDR3 sequences, about a third seen once. Sample: PBMCs. These receptors came from a human donor in good health (CMV status not recorded). Some clones in this sample may be carry-over from other donors' samples.

The table lists this clonotype with a few counts. This rearrangement joins TRBV7-8 to TRBJ1-3; maybe TRBD1 (6 bases). Per germline, CDR1 SGHVS and CDR2 FQNEAQ. The V and J ends lost 5 bases and 1 base respectively, with 15 bases between them. This CDR3 contains 16 residues. The CDR3 is CASSPTARGSGNTIYF. The CDR3, as DNA: TGTGCCAGCAGCCCCACCGCGAGGGGGTCTGGAAACACCATATATTTT. The full variable domain, in which reference TRBV7-8 and TRBJ1-3 provide the parts outside the CDR3, is GAGVSQSPRYKVAKRGQDVALRCDPISGHVSLFWYQQALGQGPEFLTYFQNEAQLDKSGLPSDRFFAERPEGSVSTLKIQRTQQEDSAVYLCASSPTARGSGNTIYFGEGSWLTVV.

In its sample, this clonotype was seen a few times. J is TRBJ2-2 and V is TRBV7-9, with D maybe TRBD2 (5 bases). The germline V and J ends were trimmed by 11 bases and 5 bases, with 9 bases remaining between them. Germline V gene lookup returns CDR1 SEHNR and CDR2 FQNEAQ (reference sequence). The CDR3 length is 11 residues. The CDR3 DNA reads as TGTGCCGGGAGAAGGACCGGGGAGCTGTTTTTT. Protein sequence: CAGRRTGELFF. Drawing the rest from reference TRBV7-9 and TRBJ2-2, the complete variable domain is DTGVSQNPRHKITKRGQNVTFRCDPISEHNRLYWYRQTLGQGPEFLTYFQNEAQLEKSRLLSDRFSAERPKGSFSTLEIQRTEQGDSAMYLCAGRRTGELFFGEGSRLTVL.

Worth noting for this clonotype: This may stem from a read error, because a much larger clone lies one nucleotide away. V and J are TRBV28 and TRBJ1-5, with D unclear. CDR1 MDHEN and CDR2 SYDVKM come from the germline V gene. This CDR3 contains 13 residues. CDR3 DNA: TGTGCCAGAAGTTTATCCGGGTCTCAGCCCCAGCATTTT. Its translation is CARSLSGSQPQHF.

With respect to this clonotype: This may be a read error: a much more frequent sequence differs by one nucleotide. V gene TRBV7-2 combines with J gene TRBJ2-7, with TRBD2 matching 9 bases. Germline V gene lookup returns CDR1 SGHTA and CDR2 FQGNSA. The CDR3 is made up of 15 amino acids. Germline trimming cut 7 bases from V and 3 bases from J; bases unmatched to any gene: 10. The CDR3 is CASNLVTSGYYEQYF. The CDR3 DNA reads TGTGCCAGCAACCTGGTGACTAGCGGATACTACGAGCAGTACTTC.

The J gene is TRBJ2-7, the V gene TRBV6-5; D call uncertain. Trimming pared 0 bases from V and 0 bases from J, leaving 9 bases between. Germline CDR1 is MNHEY and CDR2 is SVGAGI. The CDR3 is made up of 15 amino acids. Here the CDR3 DNA reads TGTGCCAGCAGTTACTCGGCACTGCTCTCCTACGAGCAGTACTTC. It specifies CASSYSALLSYEQYF.

V is TRBV28 and J is TRBJ1-5, with D perhaps TRBD1 (5 bases). Trimming left V 9 bases short and J 9 bases short, with 24 bases between. CDR1 and CDR2 (germline): MDHEN, SYDVKM. The CDR3 covers 15 residues. In DNA, the CDR3 is TGTGCCAGTGTAAACGGACAAGGGGCTAATAGGCCCCAGCATTTT. Its protein product is CASVNGQGANRPQHF. The entire variable domain, with the rest obtained from reference TRBV28 and TRBJ1-5, is as follows: DVKVTQSSRYLVKRTGEKVFLECVQDMDHENMFWYRQDPGLGLRLIYFSYDVKMKEKGDIPEGYSVSREKKERFSLILESASTNQTSMYLCASVNGQGANRPQHFGDGTRLSIL.